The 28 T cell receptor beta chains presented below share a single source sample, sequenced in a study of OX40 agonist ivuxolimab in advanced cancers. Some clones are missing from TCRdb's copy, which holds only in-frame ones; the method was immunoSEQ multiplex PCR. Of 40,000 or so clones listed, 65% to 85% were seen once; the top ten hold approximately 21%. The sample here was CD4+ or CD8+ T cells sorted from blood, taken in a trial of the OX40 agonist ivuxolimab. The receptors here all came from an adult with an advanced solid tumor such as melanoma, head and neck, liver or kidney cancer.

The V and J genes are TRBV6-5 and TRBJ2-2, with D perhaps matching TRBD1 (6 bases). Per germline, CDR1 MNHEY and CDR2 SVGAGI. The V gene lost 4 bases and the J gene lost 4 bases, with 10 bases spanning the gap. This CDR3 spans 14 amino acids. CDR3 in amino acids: CASSSKGVTGELFF. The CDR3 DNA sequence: TGTGCCAGCAGTTCCAAGGGGGTCACCGGGGAGCTGTTTTTT.

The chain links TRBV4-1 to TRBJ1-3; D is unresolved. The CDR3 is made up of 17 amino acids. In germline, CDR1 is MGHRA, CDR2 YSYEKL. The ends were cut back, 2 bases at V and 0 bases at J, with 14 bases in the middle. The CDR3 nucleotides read TGCGCCAGCAGCCAAAAAGTAGAGCCCCACTCTGGAAACACCATATATTTT. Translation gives CASSQKVEPHSGNTIYF.

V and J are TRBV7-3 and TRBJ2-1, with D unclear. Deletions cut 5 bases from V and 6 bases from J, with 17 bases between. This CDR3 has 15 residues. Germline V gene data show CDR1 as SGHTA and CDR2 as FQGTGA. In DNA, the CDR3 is TGTGCCAGCAGCCTGGGATCCCCTACGAGCAATGAGCAGTTCTTC. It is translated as CASSLGSPTSNEQFF.

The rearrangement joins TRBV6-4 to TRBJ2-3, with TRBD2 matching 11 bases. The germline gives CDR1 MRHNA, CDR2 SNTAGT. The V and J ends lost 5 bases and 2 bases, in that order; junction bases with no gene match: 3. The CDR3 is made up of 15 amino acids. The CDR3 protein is CASSRLAGFTDTQYF. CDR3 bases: TGTGCCAGCAGTCGACTAGCGGGGTTCACAGATACGCAGTATTTT.

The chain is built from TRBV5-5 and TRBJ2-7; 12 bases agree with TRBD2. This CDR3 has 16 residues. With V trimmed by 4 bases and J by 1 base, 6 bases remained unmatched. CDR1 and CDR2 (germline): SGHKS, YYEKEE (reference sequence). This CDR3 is CASSGTTSGSSYEQYF. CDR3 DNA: TGTGCCAGCAGCGGGACGACTAGCGGGAGTTCCTACGAGCAGTACTTC.

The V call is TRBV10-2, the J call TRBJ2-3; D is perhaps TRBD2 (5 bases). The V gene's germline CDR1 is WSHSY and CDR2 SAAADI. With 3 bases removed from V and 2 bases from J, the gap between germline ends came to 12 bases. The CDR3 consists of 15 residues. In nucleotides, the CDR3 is TGCGCCAGCAGTGAAGTCGGAGGTAACACAGATACGCAGTATTTT. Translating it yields CASSEVGGNTDTQYF.

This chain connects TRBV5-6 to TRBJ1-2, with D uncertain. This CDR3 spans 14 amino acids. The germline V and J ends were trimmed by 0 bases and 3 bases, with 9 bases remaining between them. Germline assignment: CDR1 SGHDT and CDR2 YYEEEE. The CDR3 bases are TGTGCCAGCAGCTTGGGTCGGACCGACTATGGCTACACCTTC. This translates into CASSLGRTDYGYTF.

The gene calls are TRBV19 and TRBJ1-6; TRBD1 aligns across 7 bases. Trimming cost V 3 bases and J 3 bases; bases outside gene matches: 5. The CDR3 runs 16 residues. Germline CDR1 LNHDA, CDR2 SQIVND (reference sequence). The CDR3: CASSINWDSYNSPLHF. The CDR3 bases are TGTGCCAGTAGTATTAATTGGGACAGCTATAATTCACCCCTCCACTTT.

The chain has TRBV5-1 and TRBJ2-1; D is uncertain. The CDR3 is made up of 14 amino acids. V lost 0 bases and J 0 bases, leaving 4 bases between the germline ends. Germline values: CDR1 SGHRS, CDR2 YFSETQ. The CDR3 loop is CASSLDNSYNEQFF. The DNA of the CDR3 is TGCGCCAGCAGCTTGGACAACTCCTACAATGAGCAGTTCTTC.

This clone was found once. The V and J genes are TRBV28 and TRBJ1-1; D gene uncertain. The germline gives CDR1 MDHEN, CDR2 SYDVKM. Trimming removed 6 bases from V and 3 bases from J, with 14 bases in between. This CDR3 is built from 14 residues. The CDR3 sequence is CASRVPEGYTEAFF. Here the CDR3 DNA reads TGTGCCAGCAGGGTCCCCGAGGGATACACTGAAGCTTTCTTT.

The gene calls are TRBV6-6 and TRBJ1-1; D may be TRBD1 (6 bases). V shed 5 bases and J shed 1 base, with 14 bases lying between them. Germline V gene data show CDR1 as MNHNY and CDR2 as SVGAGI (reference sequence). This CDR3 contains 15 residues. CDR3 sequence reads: CASSPGDLGNTEAFF. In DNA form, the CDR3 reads TGTGCCAGCAGTCCAGGGGATTTGGGGAACACTGAAGCTTTCTTT.

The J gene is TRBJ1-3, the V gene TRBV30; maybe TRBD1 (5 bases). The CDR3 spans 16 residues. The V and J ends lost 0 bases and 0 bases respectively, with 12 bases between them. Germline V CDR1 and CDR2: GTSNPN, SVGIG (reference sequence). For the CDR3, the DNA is TGTGCCTGGAGTGTACATCGGACAAACTCTGGAAACACCATATATTTT. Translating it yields CAWSVHRTNSGNTIYF.

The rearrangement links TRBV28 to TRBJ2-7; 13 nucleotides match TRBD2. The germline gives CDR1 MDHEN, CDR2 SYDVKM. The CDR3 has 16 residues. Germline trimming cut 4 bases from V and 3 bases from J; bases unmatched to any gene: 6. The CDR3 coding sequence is TGTGCCAGCAGTTCCTACGGACTAGCGGGAGTCTACGAGCAGTACTTC. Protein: CASSSYGLAGVYEQYF.

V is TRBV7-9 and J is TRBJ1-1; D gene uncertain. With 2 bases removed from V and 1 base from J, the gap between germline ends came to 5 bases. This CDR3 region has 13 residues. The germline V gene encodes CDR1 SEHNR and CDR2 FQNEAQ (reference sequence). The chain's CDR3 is CASSLQENTEAFF. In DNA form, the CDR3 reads TGTGCCAGCAGCTTACAGGAGAACACTGAAGCTTTCTTT.

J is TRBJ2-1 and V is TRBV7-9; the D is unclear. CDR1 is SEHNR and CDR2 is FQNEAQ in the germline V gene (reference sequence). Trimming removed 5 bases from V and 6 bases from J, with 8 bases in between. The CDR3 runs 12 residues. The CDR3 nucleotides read TGTGCCAGCAGCCCCTCGGCCAATGAGCAGTTCTTC. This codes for CASSPSANEQFF.

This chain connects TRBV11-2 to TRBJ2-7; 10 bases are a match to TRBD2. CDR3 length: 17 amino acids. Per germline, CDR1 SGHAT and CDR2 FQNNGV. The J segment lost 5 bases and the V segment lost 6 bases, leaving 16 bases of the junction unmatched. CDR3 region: CASRGGQDPSGRDEQYF. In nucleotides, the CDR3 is TGTGCCAGCAGGGGGGGACAGGATCCTAGCGGGAGAGACGAGCAGTACTTC.

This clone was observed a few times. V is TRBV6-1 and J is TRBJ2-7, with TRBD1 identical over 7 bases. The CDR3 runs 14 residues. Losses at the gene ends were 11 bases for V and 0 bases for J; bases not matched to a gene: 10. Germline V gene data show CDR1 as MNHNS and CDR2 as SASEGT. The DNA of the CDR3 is TGTGCCTGTCGGGGACAGCTAGACTCCTACGAGCAGTACTTC. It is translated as CACRGQLDSYEQYF.

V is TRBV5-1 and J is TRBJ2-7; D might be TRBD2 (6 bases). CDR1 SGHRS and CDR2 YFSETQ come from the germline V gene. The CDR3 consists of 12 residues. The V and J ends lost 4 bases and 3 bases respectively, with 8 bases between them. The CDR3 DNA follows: TGCGCCAGCAGCCCGACTAGCTACGAGCAGTACTTC. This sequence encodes CASSPTSYEQYF.

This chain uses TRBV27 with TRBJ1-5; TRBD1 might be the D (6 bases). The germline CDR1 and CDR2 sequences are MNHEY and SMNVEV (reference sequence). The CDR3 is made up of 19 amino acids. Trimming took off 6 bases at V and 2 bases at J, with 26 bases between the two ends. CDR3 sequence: CASSARPAGRGVGNQPQHF. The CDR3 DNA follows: TGTGCCAGCAGCGCTCGTCCGGCAGGGAGGGGGGTAGGCAATCAGCCCCAGCATTTT.

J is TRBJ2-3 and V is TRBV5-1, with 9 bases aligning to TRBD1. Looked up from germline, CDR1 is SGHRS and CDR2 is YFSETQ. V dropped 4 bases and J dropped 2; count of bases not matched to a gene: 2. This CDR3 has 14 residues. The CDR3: CASSQQGATDTQYF. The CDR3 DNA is TGCGCCAGCAGCCAACAGGGGGCCACAGATACGCAGTATTTT.

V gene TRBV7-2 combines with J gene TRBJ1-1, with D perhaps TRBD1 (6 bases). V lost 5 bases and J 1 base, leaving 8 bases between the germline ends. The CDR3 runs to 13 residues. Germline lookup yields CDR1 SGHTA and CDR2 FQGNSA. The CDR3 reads CASSETGNTEAFF. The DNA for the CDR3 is TGTGCCAGCAGCGAGACAGGGAACACTGAAGCTTTCTTT.

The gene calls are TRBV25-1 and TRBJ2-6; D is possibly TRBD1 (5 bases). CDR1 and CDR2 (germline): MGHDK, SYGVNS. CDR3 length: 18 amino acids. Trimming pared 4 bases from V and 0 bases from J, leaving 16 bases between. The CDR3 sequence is CASSGRGAFDSGANVLTF. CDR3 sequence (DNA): TGTGCCAGCAGTGGACGTGGGGCTTTTGACTCTGGGGCCAACGTCCTGACTTTC.

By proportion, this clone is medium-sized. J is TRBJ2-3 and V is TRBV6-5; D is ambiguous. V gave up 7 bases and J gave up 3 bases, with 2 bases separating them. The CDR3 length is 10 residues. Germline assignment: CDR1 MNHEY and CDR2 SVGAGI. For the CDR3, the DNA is TGTGCCAGCAAAACAGATACGCAGTATTTT. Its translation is CASKTDTQYF.

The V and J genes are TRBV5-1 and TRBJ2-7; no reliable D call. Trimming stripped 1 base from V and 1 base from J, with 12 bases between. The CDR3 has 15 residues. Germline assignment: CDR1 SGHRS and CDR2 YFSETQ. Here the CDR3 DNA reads TGCGCCAGCAGCTTGACTTCGCAGGCTTCCTACGAGCAGTACTTC. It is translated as CASSLTSQASYEQYF.

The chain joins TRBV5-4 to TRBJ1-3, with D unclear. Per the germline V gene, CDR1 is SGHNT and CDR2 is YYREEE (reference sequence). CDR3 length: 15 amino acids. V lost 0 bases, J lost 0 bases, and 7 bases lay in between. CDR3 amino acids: CASSLAAGSGNTIYF. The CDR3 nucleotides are TGTGCCAGCAGCTTGGCTGCAGGCTCTGGAAACACCATATATTTT.

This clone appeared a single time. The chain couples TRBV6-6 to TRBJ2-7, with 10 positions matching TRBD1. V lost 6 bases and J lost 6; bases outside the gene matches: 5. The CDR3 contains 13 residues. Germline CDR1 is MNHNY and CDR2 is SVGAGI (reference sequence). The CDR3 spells CASSLTGGGEQYF. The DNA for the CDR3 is TGTGCCAGCAGCTTGACAGGGGGCGGCGAGCAGTACTTC.

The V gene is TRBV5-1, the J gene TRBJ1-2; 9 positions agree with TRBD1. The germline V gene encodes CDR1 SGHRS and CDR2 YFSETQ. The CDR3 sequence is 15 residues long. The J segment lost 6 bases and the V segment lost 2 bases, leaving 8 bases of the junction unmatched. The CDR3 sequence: CASSLGQGPPHGYTF. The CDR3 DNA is TGCGCCAGCAGCTTAGGACAGGGGCCTCCCCATGGCTACACCTTC.

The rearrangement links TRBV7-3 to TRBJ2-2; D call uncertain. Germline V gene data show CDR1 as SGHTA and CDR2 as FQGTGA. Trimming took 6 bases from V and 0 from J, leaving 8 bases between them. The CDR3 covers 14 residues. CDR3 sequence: CASRPTANTGELFF. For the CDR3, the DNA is TGTGCCAGCAGACCAACAGCGAACACCGGGGAGCTGTTTTTT.